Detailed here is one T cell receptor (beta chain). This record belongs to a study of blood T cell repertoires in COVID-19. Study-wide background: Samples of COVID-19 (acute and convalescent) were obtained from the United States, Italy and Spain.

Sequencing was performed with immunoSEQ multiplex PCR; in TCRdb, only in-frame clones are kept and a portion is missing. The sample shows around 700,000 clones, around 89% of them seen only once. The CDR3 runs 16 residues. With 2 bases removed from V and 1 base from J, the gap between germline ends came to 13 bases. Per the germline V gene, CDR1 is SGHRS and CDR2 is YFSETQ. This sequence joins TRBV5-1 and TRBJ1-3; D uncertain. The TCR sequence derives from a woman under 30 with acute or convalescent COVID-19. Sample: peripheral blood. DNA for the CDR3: TGCGCCAGCAGCTTTGACTCCCTCTCGTCTGGAAACACCATATATTTT. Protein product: CASSFDSLSSGNTIYF.